The present T cell receptor (beta chain) was sequenced within a study of Ad26.COV2.S vaccination and SARS-CoV-2 variants. The treatment here: around 19 received Ad26.COV2.S at low or high dose, single or two shots; several received placebo; per-sample allocation not given. Sampling occurred on day 63 after the first vaccine or placebo injection. Assay used: immunoSEQ multiplex PCR; TCRdb lists only in-frame clones, some missing. The sample lists around 450,000 clones; roughly 89% were seen once. In the case of this clone: The antigen remains undetermined.

Findings of the study overall: There was a possibility that the TCR breadth and depth analyses underestimated total T cell responses.

The receptor's source is a person between 18 and 65 years old who received the Ad26.COV2.S COVID-19 vaccine or a placebo. The sequencing here drew on peripheral blood, taken in a trial of Ad26.COV2.S vaccine versus placebo.

The CDR3 sequence is CASSLWKSYNEQFF. The DNA of the CDR3 is TGTGCCAGCAGTTTATGGAAATCCTACAATGAGCAGTTCTTC. The chain carries TRBV28 and TRBJ2-1, with D unclear. CDR1 MDHEN and CDR2 SYDVKM come from the germline V gene. The CDR3 has 14 amino acids. Trimming cost V 0 bases and J 1 base, with 4 bases left between them.